This passage covers 17 T cell receptor beta chains from one sample sequenced in a study of T cells in Graves' hyperthyroidism and ophthalmopathy. Researchers amplified the TCR beta CDR3 regions from RNA transcripts. HTBI primers were the set used in a first-round RT-PCR of the TCR CDR3. TCRdb reprocessed the multiplex PCR reads via MiXCR and lists one record per CDR3 protein. Found here are about 380,000 distinct CDR3 sequences, around 18% of them singletons; the top ten hold around 40%. Sequencing used blood. The receptors derive from a man between 18 and 29 years old with Graves' ophthalmopathy.

The chain couples TRBV19 to TRBJ2-1; the D gene is possibly TRBD2 (5 bases). This CDR3 is built from 15 residues. In germline, CDR1 is LNHDA, CDR2 SQIVND (reference sequence). Trimming took off 1 base at V and 2 bases at J, with 9 bases between the two ends. Here the CDR3 reads CASSIGGSPYNEQFF. The CDR3 DNA follows: TGTGCCAGTAGTATAGGAGGGTCACCCTACAATGAGCAGTTCTTC.

This rearrangement joins TRBV6-1 to TRBJ2-3; D may be TRBD1 or TRBD2 (6 bases each). Germline values: CDR1 MNHNS, CDR2 SASEGT. Between the trimmed V and J ends, which lost 5 bases and 0 bases, there was a span of 9 bases. CDR3 length: 14 amino acids. The CDR3, as DNA: TGTGCCAGCAGTAGGGGGGCGAGCACAGATACGCAGTATTTT. As protein: CASSRGASTDTQYF.

The genes are TRBV19 and TRBJ2-3; D possibly corresponds to TRBD2 (5 bases). Germline CDR1 and CDR2: LNHDA and SQIVND (reference sequence). V dropped 3 bases and J dropped 3 bases, with 10 bases sitting between them. The CDR3 runs to 14 residues. The CDR3 region has the DNA TGTGCCAGTAGTATTTTGAGGGCGACAGATACGCAGTATTTT. Residues: CASSILRATDTQYF. Based on the CDR3 plus reference TRBV19 and TRBJ2-3, the full variable domain is DGGITQSPKYLFRKEGQNVTLSCEQNLNHDAMYWYRQDPGQGLRLIYYSQIVNDFQKGDIAEGYSVSREKKESFPLTVTSAQKNPTAFYLCASSILRATDTQYFGPGTRLTVL.

This clonotype was counted ten times or more. This chain joins TRBV2 and TRBJ1-4; weak D call: TRBD1 (6 bases). Germline lookup yields CDR1 SNHLY and CDR2 FYNNEI. With 7 bases removed from V and 0 bases from J, the gap between germline ends came to 9 bases. This CDR3 contains 14 residues. The CDR3 spells CASTDSATNEKLFF. The CDR3 DNA follows: TGTGCCAGCACGGACAGTGCAACTAATGAAAAACTGTTTTTT.

This clonotype showed up just once. A single base separates this from a much larger clone, so it may be a read error. Since no conserved phenylalanine or tryptophan closes the CDR3, a read error is the likely cause. The CDR3 spells CASTPNRETQYL. Here the CDR3 DNA reads TGTGCCAGCACCCCGAACCGGGAGACCCAGTACCTC. V usage is TRBV12-3 or TRBV12-4 and J usage is TRBJ2-5; D call uncertain. V gave up 7 bases and J gave up 5 bases, with 11 bases separating them. The CDR3 loop spans 12 amino acids.

Concerning this clonotype: Being one base from a much bigger clone, this may be a read error. This chain joins TRBV7-3 and TRBJ2-1; tentatively, D is TRBD2 (5 bases). The germline CDR1 and CDR2 sequences are SGHTA and FQGTGA. The CDR3 runs 15 residues. The CDR3 here is CASSQTATDYNERFF. The CDR3 DNA sequence: TGTGCCAGCAGCCAAACGGCAACAGACTACAATGAGCGGTTCTTC.

The rearrangement links TRBV20-1 to TRBJ2-1; D is uncertain. CDR3 length equals 14 residues. The germline V and J ends were trimmed by 4 bases and 5 bases, with 15 bases remaining between them. Germline values: CDR1 DFQATT, CDR2 SNEGSKA (reference sequence). In DNA, the CDR3 is TGCAGTGCTAAAAAATCGACGGTGGACAATGAGCAGTTCTTC. Translation: CSAKKSTVDNEQFF.

This clonotype was picked up one time. A much larger clone differs from this one at a single base, so this may be a read error. The chain has TRBV7-9 and TRBJ2-7; 8 bases are a match to TRBD1. The CDR3 spans 17 residues. Germline V gene sequence: CDR1 SEHNR, CDR2 FQNEAQ (reference sequence). For the CDR3, the DNA is TGTGCCAGCAGCGACAGTTTGGGGACAGGACCCTCCTGCGAGCAGTACTTC. Its translation is CASSDSLGTGPSCEQYF. Together with reference TRBV7-9 and TRBJ2-7, the CDR3 gives the full variable domain: DTGVSQNPRHKITKRGQNVTFRCDPISEHNRLYWYRQTLGQGPEFLTYFQNEAQLEKSRLLSDRFSAERPKGSFSTLEIQRTEQGDSAMYLCASSDSLGTGPSCEQYFGPGTRLTVT.

This clonotype was observed many times. This rearrangement joins TRBV5-1 to TRBJ2-5; the match to TRBD2 covers 14 bases. The CDR3 contains 18 residues. The V gene's germline CDR1 is SGHRS and CDR2 YFSETQ. The junction had 12 bases not matched to a gene; V was cut back by 4 bases and J by 4 bases. The CDR3 DNA sequence: TGCGCCAGCAGCCGGACTAGCGGGGGGCACGGGGGGAGAGAGACCCAGTACTTC. The encoded protein is CASSRTSGGHGGRETQYF. Supplemented by reference TRBV5-1 and TRBJ2-5, the full variable domain reads KAGVTQTPRYLIKTRGQQVTLSCSPISGHRSVSWYQQTPGQGLQFLFEYFSETQRNKGNFPGRFSGRQFSNSRSEMNVSTLELGDSALYLCASSRTSGGHGGRETQYFGPGTRLLVL.

This clonotype was seen only a few times. The J gene is TRBJ2-7, the V gene TRBV13; TRBD2 agrees at 10 bases. The germline V gene has CDR1 PRHDT and CDR2 FYEKMQ (reference sequence). The ends lost 1 base at V and 6 bases at J; junction bases unmatched: 6. The CDR3 loop spans 15 amino acids. CDR3 nucleotide sequence: TGTGCCAGCAGCTTAGTCAGCGGGGGGGCGATCGAGCAGTACTTC. Its protein is CASSLVSGGAIEQYF.

This rearrangement joins TRBV7-9 to TRBJ1-5; a possible D gene is TRBD1 (5 bases). Germline values: CDR1 SEHNR, CDR2 FQNEAQ (reference sequence). V gave up 1 base and J gave up 10 bases, with 11 bases separating them. CDR3 length: 13 amino acids. CDR3 region: CASSLDSGNPQHF. The CDR3 nucleotides are TGTGCCAGCAGCTTAGACTCAGGGAATCCCCAGCATTTT.

This clonotype has just a few counts. The chain links TRBV20-1 to TRBJ2-3; TRBD2 agrees at 7 bases. The CDR3 length is 14 residues. V shed 7 bases and J 7 bases; nucleotides not matched to a gene: 14. Germline V gene data show CDR1 as DFQATT and CDR2 as SNEGSKA (reference sequence). In DNA form, the CDR3 reads TGCAGTGTACAGAGCGGGGCGCCGGGTAATACGCAGTATTTT. Protein sequence: CSVQSGAPGNTQYF.

The table lists this clonotype with a few counts. The CDR3, as DNA: TGTGCTAGTGGACAGGGTTACTCCTACAATGAGCAGTTCTTC. Translation: CASGQGYSYNEQFF. This chain connects TRBV12-5 to TRBJ2-1; perhaps TRBD1 as D (6 bases). The V and J ends lost 6 bases and 0 bases respectively, with 9 bases between them. From germline, CDR1 is LGHNT and CDR2 FRNRAP. The CDR3 is 14 residues long.

This clonotype was observed a few times. This sequence joins TRBV3-1 and TRBJ1-3; D is unclear. Germline lookup yields CDR1 LGHDT and CDR2 YNNKEL (reference sequence). V lost 2 bases, J lost 1 base, and 6 bases lay in between. This CDR3 is built from 14 residues. The CDR3 region is CASSQSQSGNTIYF. The CDR3 DNA sequence: TGTGCCAGCAGCCAATCACAATCTGGAAACACCATATATTTT.

This clonotype has at least ten counts. V gene TRBV12-3 or TRBV12-4 combines with J gene TRBJ2-7; D call uncertain. Trimming cost V 8 bases and J 3 bases, with 17 bases left between them. CDR3 size: 14 residues. CDR3 bases: TGTGCCAGCTCCAGATACCCCTTGGACTACGAGCAGTACTTC. It is translated as CASSRYPLDYEQYF.

The chain uses TRBV15 and TRBJ1-4, with 8 bases aligning to TRBD1. This CDR3 contains 13 residues. The V gene's germline CDR1 is LNHNV and CDR2 YYDKDF (reference sequence). Unmatched junction bases numbered 4, after V lost 5 bases and J lost 8 bases. DNA of the CDR3: TGTGCCACCAGCCGACAGGGGAGGGAAAAACTGTTTTTT. Its translation: CATSRQGREKLFF.

This clonotype was counted at least ten times. The chain uses TRBV5-1 and TRBJ2-7; 8 nucleotides match TRBD1. Germline lookup yields CDR1 SGHRS and CDR2 YFSETQ. CDR3 length: 16 amino acids. After removal of 4 bases from V and 1 base from J, the junction contained 10 bases not matched to a gene. The DNA for the CDR3 is TGCGCCAGCAGCCACGGGCAGGGGGCGGAATCCTACGAGCAGTACTTC. Translating it yields CASSHGQGAESYEQYF. The full variable domain, rest sourced from reference TRBV5-1 and TRBJ2-7, is KAGVTQTPRYLIKTRGQQVTLSCSPISGHRSVSWYQQTPGQGLQFLFEYFSETQRNKGNFPGRFSGRQFSNSRSEMNVSTLELGDSALYLCASSHGQGAESYEQYFGPGTRLTVT.